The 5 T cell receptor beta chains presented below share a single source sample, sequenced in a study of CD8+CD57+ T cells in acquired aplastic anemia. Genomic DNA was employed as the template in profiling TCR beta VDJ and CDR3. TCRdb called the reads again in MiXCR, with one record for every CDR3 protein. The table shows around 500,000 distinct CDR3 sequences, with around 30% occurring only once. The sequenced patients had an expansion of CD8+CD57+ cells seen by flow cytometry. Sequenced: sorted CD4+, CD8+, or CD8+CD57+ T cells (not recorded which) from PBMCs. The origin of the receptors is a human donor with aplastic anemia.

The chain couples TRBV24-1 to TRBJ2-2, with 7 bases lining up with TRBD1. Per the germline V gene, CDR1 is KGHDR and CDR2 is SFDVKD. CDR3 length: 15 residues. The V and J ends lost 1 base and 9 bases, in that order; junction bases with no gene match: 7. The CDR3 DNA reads TGTGCCACCAGTGATTTCGGGACAGACAAGCGGGAGCTGTTTTTT. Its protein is CATSDFGTDKRELFF.

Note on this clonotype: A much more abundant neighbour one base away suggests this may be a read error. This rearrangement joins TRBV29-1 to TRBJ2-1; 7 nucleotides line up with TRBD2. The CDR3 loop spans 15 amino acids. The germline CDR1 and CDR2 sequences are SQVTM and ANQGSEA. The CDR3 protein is CSASSREASYNGQFF. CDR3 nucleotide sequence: TGCAGTGCTAGTTCCCGGGAGGCCTCCTACAATGGGCAGTTCTTC.

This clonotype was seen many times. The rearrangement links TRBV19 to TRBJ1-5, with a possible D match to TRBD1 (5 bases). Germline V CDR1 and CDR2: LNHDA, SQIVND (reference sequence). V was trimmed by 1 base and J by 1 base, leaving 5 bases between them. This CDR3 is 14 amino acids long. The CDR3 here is CASSIGDSNQPQHF. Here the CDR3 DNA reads TGTGCCAGTAGTATAGGGGACAGCAATCAGCCCCAGCATTTT. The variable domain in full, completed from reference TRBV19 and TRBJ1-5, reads DGGITQSPKYLFRKEGQNVTLSCEQNLNHDAMYWYRQDPGQGLRLIYYSQIVNDFQKGDIAEGYSVSREKKESFPLTVTSAQKNPTAFYLCASSIGDSNQPQHFGDGTRLSIL.

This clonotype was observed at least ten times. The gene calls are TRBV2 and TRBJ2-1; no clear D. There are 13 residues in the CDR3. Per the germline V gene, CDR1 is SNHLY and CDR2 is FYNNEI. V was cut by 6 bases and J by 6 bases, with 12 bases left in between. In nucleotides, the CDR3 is TGTGCCAGCAGCGTCGAATCTGGCAATGAGCAGTTCTTC. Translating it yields CASSVESGNEQFF.

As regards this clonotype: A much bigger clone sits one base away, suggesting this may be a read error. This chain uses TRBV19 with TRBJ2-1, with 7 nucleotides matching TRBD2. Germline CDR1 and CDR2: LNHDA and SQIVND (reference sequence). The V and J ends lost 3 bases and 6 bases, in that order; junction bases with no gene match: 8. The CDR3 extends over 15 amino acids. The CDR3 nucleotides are TGTGCCAGTAGTATGGTTCGGGACTACAGCAATGAGCAGTTCTTC. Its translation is CASSMVRDYSNEQFF.